This TCR beta chain was sequenced in a study of T cell responses to AZD1222 COVID-19 vaccine. Points on this clone: What it recognizes is unknown.

Libraries were prepared by immunoSEQ multiplex PCR; TCRdb keeps only in-frame clonotypes and omits some of them. The table records fewer than 150,000 clones, 93% of them present only once. The CDR3 totals 15 residues. Germline CDR1 is MNHEY and CDR2 is SVGAGI. V gave up 5 bases and J gave up 4 bases; unmatched junction bases: 8. General study points: CD4 TCRs associated with vaccination spanned spike, dominating at 160-218 and 743-854. In the spike-specific TCR repertoire, nearly half reportedly target unmutated variant regions. Only 5 to 7 AZD1222 recipients tested seropositive at baseline.

The chain carries TRBV6-5 and TRBJ1-2; the match to TRBD1 covers 9 bases. The sequence came from an adult in good health. The source material was peripheral blood, sampled on day 0 of AZD1222 vaccination. The CDR3 loop reads CASSRNTGGGYGYTF. The CDR3 DNA follows: TGTGCCAGCAGTCGAAATACAGGGGGCGGCTATGGCTACACCTTC.